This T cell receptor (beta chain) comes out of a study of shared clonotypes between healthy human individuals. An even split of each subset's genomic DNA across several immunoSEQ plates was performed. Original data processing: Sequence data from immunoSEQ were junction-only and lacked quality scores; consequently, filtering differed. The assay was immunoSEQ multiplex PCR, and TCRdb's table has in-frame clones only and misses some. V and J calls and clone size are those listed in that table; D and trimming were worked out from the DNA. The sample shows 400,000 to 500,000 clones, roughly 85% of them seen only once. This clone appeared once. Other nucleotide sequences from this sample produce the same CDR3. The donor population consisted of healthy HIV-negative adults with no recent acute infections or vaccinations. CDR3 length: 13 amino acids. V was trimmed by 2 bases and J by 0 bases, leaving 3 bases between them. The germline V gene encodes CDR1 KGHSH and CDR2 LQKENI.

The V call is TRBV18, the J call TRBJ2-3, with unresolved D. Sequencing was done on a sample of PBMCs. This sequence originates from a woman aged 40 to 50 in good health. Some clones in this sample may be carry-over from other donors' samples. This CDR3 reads CASSPSSTDTQYF. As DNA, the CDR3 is TGTGCCAGCTCACCATCTAGCACAGATACGCAGTATTTT.